This T cell receptor beta chain emerged from a study of technical replicates of blood from a handful of donors. The data were produced by immunoSEQ multiplex PCR, yet TCRdb's version contains in-frame clones alone and is incomplete. The data show 60,000 to 80,000 clones, roughly nine tenths seen once. This CDR3 spans 16 amino acids. The ends lost 5 bases at V and 9 bases at J; junction bases unmatched: 13. Germline-derived CDR1 and CDR2 are SGHTA and FQGNSA. This chain connects TRBV7-2 to TRBJ1-6, with 7 bases identical to TRBD1. The clonotype was recovered from a human donor in good health. Some clones in this sample may be carry-over from other donors' samples. What was sequenced was PBMCs. The CDR3 spells CASSPRDSVIISPLHF. The CDR3 nucleotides are TGTGCCAGCAGCCCCCGGGACAGCGTTATAATTTCACCCCTCCACTTT.